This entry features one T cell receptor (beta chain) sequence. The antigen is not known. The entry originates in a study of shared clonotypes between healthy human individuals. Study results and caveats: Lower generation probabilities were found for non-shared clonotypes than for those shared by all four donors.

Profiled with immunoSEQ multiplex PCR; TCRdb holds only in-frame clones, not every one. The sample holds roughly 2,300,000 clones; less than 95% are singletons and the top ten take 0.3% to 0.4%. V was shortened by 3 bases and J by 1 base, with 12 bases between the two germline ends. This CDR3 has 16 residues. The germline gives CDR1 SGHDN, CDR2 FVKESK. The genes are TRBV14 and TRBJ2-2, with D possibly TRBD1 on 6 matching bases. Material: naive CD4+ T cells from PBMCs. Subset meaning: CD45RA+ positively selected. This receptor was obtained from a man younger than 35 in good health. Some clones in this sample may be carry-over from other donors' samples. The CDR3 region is CASSHPGQQNTGELFF. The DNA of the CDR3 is TGTGCCAGCAGCCACCCGGGACAACAGAACACCGGGGAGCTGTTTTTT.